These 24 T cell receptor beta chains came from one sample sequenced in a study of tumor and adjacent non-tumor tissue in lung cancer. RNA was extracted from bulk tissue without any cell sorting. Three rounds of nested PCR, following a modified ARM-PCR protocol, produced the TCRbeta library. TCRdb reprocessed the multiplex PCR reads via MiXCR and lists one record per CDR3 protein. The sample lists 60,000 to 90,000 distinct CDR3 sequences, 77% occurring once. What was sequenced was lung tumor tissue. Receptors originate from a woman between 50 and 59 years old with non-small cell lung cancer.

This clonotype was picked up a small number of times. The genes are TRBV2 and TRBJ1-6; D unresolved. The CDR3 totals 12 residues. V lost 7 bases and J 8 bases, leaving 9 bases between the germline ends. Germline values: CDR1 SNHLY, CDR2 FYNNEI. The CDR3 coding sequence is TGTGCCAGCAATGTTGGTTATTCACCCCTCCACTTT. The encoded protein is CASNVGYSPLHF. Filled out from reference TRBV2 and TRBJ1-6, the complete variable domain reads EPEVTQTPSHQVTQMGQEVILRCVPISNHLYFYWYRQILGQKVEFLVSFYNNEISEKSEIFDDQFSVERPDGSNFTLKIRSTKLEDSAMYFCASNVGYSPLHFGNGTRLTVT.

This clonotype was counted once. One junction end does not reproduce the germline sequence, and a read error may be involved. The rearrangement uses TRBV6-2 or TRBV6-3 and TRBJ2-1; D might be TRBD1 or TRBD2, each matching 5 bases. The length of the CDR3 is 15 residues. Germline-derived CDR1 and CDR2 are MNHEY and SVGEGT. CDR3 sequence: CASGRSGAVDNEQFF. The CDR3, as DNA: TGTGCCAGCGGTCGCTCCGGGGCGGTAGACAATGAGCAATTCTTC.

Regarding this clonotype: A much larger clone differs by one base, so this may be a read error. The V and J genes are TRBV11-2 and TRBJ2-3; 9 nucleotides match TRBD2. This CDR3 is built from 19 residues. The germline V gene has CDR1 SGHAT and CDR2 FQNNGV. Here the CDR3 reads CARSPRGAGGPSDTDTQYF. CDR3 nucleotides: TGTGCCCGCAGCCCCCGGGGTGCGGGAGGGCCTAGTGATACAGATACGCAGTATTTT.

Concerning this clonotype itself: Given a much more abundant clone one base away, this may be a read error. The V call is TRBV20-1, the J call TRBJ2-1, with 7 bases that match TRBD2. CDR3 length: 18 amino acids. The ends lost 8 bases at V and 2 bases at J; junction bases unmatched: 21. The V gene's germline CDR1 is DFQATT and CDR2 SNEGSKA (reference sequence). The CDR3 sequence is CSIPIPLAALSAYNEQFF. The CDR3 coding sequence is TGCAGTATCCCGATCCCCCTAGCGGCTCTCTCCGCCTACAATGAGCAGTTCTTC.

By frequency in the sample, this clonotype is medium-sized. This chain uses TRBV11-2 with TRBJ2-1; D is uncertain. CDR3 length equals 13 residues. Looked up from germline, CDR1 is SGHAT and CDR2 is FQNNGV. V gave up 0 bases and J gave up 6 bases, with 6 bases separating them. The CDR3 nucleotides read TGTGCCAGCAGCTTAGAAGATAGCAATGAGCAGTTCTTC. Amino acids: CASSLEDSNEQFF.

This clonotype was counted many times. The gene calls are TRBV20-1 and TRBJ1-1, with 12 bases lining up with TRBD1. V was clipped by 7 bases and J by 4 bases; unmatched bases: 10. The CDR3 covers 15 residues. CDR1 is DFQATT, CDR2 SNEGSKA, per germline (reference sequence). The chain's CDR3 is CSVRGTGGLITEAFF. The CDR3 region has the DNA TGCAGTGTCAGGGGGACAGGGGGCTTGATCACTGAAGCTTTCTTT.

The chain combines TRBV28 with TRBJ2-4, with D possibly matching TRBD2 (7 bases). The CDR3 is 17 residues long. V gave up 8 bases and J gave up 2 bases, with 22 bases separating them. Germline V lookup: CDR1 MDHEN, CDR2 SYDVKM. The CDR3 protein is CASGSLSGGSTKNIQYF. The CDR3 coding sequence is TGTGCCAGCGGTTCCCTATCGGGGGGCAGTACCAAAAACATTCAGTACTTC.

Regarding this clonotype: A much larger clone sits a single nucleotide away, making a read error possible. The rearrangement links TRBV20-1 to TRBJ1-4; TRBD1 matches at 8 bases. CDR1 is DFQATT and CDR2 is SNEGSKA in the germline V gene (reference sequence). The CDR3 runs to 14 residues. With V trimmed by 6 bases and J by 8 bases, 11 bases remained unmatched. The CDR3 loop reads CSAARSQGAEKLFF. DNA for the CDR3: TGCAGTGCCGCACGCAGCCAGGGGGCGGAAAAACTGTTTTTT.

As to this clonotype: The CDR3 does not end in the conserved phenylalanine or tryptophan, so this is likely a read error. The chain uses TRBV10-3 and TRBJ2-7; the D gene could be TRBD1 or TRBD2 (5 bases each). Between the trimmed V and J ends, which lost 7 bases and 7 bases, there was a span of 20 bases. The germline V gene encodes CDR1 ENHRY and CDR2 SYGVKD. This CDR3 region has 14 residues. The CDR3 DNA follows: TGTGCCATCACCCAATCGGCTAGCTGGGGGGAGCAGTACTTA. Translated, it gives CAITQSASWGEQYL.

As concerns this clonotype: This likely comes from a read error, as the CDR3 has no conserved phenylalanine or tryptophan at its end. The DNA of the CDR3 is TGTGCCAGCAGCCGAGATACCGGGATAGGGGGCGAAAAACTGTTTTCT. The encoded protein is CASSRDTGIGGEKLFS. The chain is built from TRBV4-2 and TRBJ1-4; 7 nucleotides line up with TRBD1. Unmatched junction bases numbered 13, after V lost 4 bases and J lost 8 bases. Germline CDR1 reads LGHNA; CDR2 reads YNFKEQ. The CDR3 loop spans 16 amino acids.

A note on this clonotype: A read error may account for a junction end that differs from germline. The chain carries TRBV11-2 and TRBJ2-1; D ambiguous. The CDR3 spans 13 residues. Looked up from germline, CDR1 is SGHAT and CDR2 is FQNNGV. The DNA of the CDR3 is TGTGCGAGCAGCTTAGAACTGAGCAGTGAGCAGTTCTTC. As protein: CASSLELSSEQFF.

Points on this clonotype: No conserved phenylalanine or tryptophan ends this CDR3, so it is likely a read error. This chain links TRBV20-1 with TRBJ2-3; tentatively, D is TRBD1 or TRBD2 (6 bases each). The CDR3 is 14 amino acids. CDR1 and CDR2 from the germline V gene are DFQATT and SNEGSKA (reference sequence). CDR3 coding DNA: TGCAGTACTAGAGGGGGGACGGCCACAGATACGCAGTATTAT. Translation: CSTRGGTATDTQYY.

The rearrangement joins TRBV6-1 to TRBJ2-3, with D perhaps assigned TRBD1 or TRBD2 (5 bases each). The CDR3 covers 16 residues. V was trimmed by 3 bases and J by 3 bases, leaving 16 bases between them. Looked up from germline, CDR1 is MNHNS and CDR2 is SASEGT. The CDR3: CASSDLGTSSTDTQYF. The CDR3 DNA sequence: TGTGCCAGCAGTGACTTAGGGACGAGTAGTACAGATACGCAGTATTTT.

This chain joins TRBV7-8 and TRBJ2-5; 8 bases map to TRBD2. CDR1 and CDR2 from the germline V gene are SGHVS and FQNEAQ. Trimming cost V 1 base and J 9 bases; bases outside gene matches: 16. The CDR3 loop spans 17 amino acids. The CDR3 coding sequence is TGTGCCAGCAGCTTAGACTGGACGGGAGGGTCGGAAGATGCCCAGTACTTC. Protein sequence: CASSLDWTGGSEDAQYF.

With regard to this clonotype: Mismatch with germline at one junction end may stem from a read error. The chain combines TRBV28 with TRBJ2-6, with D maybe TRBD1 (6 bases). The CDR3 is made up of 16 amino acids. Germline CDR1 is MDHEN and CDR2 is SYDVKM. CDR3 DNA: TGTGCCAGCAGTCCACCAGGGGCCTCTGGGGCCAATGTCCTGGCTTTC. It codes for CASSPPGASGANVLAF.

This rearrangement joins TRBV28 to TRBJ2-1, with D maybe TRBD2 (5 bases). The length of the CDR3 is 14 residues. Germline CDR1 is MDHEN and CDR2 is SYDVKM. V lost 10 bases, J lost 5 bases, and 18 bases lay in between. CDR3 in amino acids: CANIVGERNNEQFF. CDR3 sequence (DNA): TGTGCCAACATTGTGGGAGAGAGAAACAATGAGCAGTTCTTC.

This chain's CDR3 is CASSWRGVGCNQPQHF. CDR3 nucleotide sequence: TGTGCCAGCAGTTGGAGAGGGGTAGGTTGTAATCAGCCCCAGCATTTT. The chain links TRBV28 to TRBJ1-5; maybe TRBD1 (5 bases). Germline V lookup: CDR1 MDHEN, CDR2 SYDVKM. The CDR3 length is 16 residues. With 4 bases removed from V and 4 bases from J, the gap between germline ends came to 17 bases.

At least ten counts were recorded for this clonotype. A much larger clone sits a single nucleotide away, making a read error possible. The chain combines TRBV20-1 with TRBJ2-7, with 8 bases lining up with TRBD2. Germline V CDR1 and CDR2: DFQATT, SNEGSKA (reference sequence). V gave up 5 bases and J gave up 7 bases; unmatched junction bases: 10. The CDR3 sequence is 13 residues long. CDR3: CSAGGAGGFEQYF. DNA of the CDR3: TGCAGTGCTGGAGGGGCGGGAGGATTTGAGCAGTACTTC.

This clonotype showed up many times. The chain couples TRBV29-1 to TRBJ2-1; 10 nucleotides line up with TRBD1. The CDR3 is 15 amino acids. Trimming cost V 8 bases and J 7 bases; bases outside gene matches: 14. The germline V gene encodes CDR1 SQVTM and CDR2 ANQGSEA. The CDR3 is CSLIPDRGGRNEQFF. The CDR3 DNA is TGCAGCCTCATCCCGGACAGGGGGGGGAGGAATGAGCAGTTCTTC.

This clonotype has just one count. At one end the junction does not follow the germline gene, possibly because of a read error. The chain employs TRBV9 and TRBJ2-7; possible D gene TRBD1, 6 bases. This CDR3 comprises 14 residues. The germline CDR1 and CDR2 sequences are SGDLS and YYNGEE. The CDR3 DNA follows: TGTGCCAGCAGTGAAGGGGGAGAGGGCTACGAGCAGTGCTTC. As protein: CASSEGGEGYEQCF.

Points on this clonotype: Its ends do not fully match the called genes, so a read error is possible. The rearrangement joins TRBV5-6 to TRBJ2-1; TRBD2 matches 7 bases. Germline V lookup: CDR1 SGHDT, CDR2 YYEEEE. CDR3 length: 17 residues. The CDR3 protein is CASSSWDYRLRYKEQFF. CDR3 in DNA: TGTGCGAGCAGCTCCTGGGACTACCGGCTAAGGTACAAAGAGCAGTTCTTC.

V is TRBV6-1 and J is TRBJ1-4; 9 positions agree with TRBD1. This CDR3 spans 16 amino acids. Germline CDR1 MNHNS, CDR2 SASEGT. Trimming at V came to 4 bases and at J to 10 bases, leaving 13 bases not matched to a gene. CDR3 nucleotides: TGTGCCAGCAGTGGAACTCCGCCGGGACAGGGTGGAAAACTGTTTTTT. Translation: CASSGTPPGQGGKLFF.

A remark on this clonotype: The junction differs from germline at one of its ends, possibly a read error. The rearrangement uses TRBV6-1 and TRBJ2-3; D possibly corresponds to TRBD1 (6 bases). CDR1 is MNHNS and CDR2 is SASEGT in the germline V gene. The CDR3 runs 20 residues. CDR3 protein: CVSLLWGQRSMRLCPDTQYF. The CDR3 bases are TGTGTCAGCTTACTGTGGGGACAAAGGTCTATGAGACTCTGTCCAGATACGCAGTATTTT.

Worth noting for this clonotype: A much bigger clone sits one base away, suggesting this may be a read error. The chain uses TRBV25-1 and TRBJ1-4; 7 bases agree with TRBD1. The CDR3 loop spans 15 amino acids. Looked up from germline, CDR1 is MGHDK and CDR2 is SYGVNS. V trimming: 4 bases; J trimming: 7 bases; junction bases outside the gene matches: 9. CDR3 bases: TGTGCCAGCAGTGGATTAAACAGGGGTTCTGAAAAACTGTTTTTT. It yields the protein CASSGLNRGSEKLFF.